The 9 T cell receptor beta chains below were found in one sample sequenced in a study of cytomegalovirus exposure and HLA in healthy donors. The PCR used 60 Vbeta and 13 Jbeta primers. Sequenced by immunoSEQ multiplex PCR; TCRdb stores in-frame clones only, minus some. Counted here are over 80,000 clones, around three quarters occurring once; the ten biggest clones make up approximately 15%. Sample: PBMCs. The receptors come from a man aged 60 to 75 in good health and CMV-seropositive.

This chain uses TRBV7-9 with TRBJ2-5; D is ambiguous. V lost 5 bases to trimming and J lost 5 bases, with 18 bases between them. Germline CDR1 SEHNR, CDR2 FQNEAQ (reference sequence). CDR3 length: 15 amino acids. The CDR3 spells CASSNSRGSMETQYF. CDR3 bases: TGTGCCAGCAGCAATAGCAGAGGTAGCATGGAGACCCAGTACTTC.

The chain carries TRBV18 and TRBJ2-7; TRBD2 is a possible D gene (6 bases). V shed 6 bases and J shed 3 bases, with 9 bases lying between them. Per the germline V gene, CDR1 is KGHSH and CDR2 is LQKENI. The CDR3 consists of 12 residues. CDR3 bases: TGTGCCAGCTCCCCCGGGAGCTACGAGCAGTACTTC. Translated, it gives CASSPGSYEQYF.

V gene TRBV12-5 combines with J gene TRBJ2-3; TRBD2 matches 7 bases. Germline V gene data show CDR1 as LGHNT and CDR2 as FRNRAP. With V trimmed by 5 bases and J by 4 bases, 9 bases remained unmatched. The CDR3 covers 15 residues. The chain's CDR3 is CASGTRRGSADTQYF. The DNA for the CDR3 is TGTGCTAGTGGTACTCGGCGGGGGTCGGCAGATACGCAGTATTTT.

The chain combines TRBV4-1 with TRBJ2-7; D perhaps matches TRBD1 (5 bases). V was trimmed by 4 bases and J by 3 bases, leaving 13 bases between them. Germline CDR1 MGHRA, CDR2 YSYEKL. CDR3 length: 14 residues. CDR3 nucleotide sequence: TGCGCCAGCAGCCCTTCAGGGATCCTCTACGAGCAGTACTTC. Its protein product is CASSPSGILYEQYF.

The CDR3 loop reads CASSFRGQLDTQYF. CDR3 bases: TGCGCCAGCAGCTTTAGGGGGCAGTTAGATACGCAGTATTTT. V and J are TRBV5-1 and TRBJ2-3, with TRBD1 identical over 7 bases. Germline CDR1 and CDR2: SGHRS and YFSETQ. After removal of 2 bases from V and 5 bases from J, the junction contained 5 bases not matched to a gene. This CDR3 comprises 14 residues.

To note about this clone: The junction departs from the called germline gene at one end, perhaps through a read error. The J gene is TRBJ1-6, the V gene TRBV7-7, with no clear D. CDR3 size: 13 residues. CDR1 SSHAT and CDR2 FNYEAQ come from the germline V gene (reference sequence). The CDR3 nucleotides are TGTGCTAGCAGCTTAGCGCGGTCATCTCCCCTCCACTTT. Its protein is CASSLARSSPLHF. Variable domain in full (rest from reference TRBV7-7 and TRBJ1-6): GAGVSQSPRYKVTKRGQDVTLRCDPISSHATLYWYQQALGQGPEFLTYFNYEAQPDKSGLPSDRFSAERPEGSISTLTIQRTEQRDSAMYRCASSLARSSPLHFGNGTRLTVT.

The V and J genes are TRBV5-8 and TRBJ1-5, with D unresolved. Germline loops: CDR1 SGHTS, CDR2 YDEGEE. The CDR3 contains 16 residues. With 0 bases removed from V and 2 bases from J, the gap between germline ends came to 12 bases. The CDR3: CASSLARQIGNQPQHF. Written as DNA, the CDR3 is TGTGCCAGCAGCTTGGCCAGACAAATAGGCAATCAGCCCCAGCATTTT.

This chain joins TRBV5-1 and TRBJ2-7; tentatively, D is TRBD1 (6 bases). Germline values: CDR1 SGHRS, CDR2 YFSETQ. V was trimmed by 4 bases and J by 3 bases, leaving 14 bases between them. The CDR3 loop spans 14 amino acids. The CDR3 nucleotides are TGCGCCAGCAGCCCCCGGCAGGGGCTCTACGAGCAGTACTTC. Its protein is CASSPRQGLYEQYF.

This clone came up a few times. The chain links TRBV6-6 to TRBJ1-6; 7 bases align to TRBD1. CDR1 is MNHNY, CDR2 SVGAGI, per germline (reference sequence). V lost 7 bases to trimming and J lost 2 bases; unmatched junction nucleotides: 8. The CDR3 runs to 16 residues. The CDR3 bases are TGTGCCAGCACCCGGGACAGCGGACCCTATAATTCACCCCTCCACTTT. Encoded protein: CASTRDSGPYNSPLHF.